This TCR beta chain was captured in a study of blood T cell repertoires in COVID-19. The J segment lost 2 bases and the V segment lost 5 bases, leaving 1 base of the junction unmatched. Looked up from germline, CDR1 is MNHEY and CDR2 is SVGEGT. The CDR3 spans 13 residues. Original processing methods: Amplifying reference gene primers gave estimates of nucleated cell counts. Clones were read by immunoSEQ multiplex PCR, and TCRdb kept only the in-frame ones, dropping some. The V and J calls and the clone size are those of that table, but D and trimming were determined from the DNA. The table lists roughly 410,000 clones, roughly 90% of them singletons.

The chain employs TRBV6-2 or TRBV6-3 and TRBJ2-7, with 9 bases aligning to TRBD2. The TCR comes from a man in his forties or fifties with acute or convalescent COVID-19. The material sequenced was peripheral blood. The CDR3 DNA follows: TGTGCCAGCAGTGGGACTAGCACCTACGAGCAGTACTTC. Translation gives CASSGTSTYEQYF.